What follows are 17 T cell receptor beta chains derived from one specimen sequenced in a study of CD8 T cells in Susac syndrome. Random hexamers were used to reverse transcribe an amount of 0.5 to 1 ug RNA. MiXCR was run by TCRdb on the immunoSEQ multiplex PCR reads, yielding one entry per CDR3 protein. Found here are some 200,000 distinct CDR3 sequences, more than 85% of them singletons; the top ten hold 0.075% to 0.095%. Material: CD4+ T cells from PBMCs. The receptors originated from a human donor with Susac syndrome.

This clonotype occurred a few times. J is TRBJ2-7 and V is TRBV20-1; no definite D call. The germline V gene encodes CDR1 DFQATT and CDR2 SNEGSKA (reference sequence). The CDR3 loop spans 13 amino acids. The V and J ends lost 5 bases and 0 bases respectively, with 11 bases between them. CDR3 DNA sequence: TGCAGTGCTGGAAGACCCAACTCCTACGAGCAGTACTTC. It is translated as CSAGRPNSYEQYF.

In its sample, this clonotype was seen once. The V gene is TRBV7-2, the J gene TRBJ1-3; TRBD1 matches at 8 bases. Germline CDR1 is SGHTA and CDR2 is FQGNSA. J was trimmed by 2 bases and V by 1 base; bases with no gene match: 7. CDR3 length: 17 residues. CDR3 amino acids: CASSLGPGQVAGNTIYF. CDR3 DNA sequence: TGTGCCAGCAGCTTAGGGCCGGGACAGGTGGCTGGAAACACCATATATTTT.

The chain employs TRBV19 and TRBJ1-5, with 7 bases aligning to TRBD1. Trimming cost V 7 bases and J 3 bases; bases outside gene matches: 12. Per the germline V gene, CDR1 is LNHDA and CDR2 is SQIVND (reference sequence). The CDR3 totals 16 residues. The CDR3 sequence: CASTLFWDSHNQPQHF. Here the CDR3 DNA reads TGTGCCAGTACCCTCTTCTGGGACAGTCACAATCAGCCCCAGCATTTT.

The chain has TRBV20-1 and TRBJ2-5, with D unclear. The CDR3 runs to 13 residues. The ends were cut back, 6 bases at V and 2 bases at J, with 13 bases in the middle. Germline CDR1 and CDR2: DFQATT and SNEGSKA (reference sequence). The CDR3 DNA reads TGCAGTGCCTGGACCGCACAACAAGAGACCCAGTACTTC. Its protein product is CSAWTAQQETQYF.

A remark on this clonotype: A read error may account for a junction end that differs from germline. The gene calls are TRBV7-7 and TRBJ2-3; 9 bases line up with TRBD2. CDR3 length: 16 amino acids. Germline loops: CDR1 SSHAT, CDR2 FNYEAQ (reference sequence). CDR3 residues: CASSPKRGATLIAQYF. The CDR3 DNA reads TGTGCTAGCAGTCCCAAGCGGGGGGCCACTCTTATAGCGCAGTATTTT.

The genes are TRBV18 and TRBJ2-5, with D maybe TRBD1 (6 bases). Germline V CDR1 and CDR2: KGHSH, LQKENI. The CDR3 spans 12 residues. V dropped 6 bases and J dropped 3 bases, with 8 bases sitting between them. This chain's CDR3 is CASSRQEETQYF. The CDR3 nucleotides read TGTGCCAGCTCTCGACAGGAAGAGACCCAGTACTTC.

The V and J genes are TRBV28 and TRBJ1-1; 7 bases match TRBD1. V lost 6 bases, J lost 1 base, and 2 bases stayed unmatched. Germline CDR1 is MDHEN and CDR2 is SYDVKM. This CDR3 has 13 amino acids. The CDR3 reads CASRDRRNTEAFF. CDR3 sequence (DNA): TGTGCCAGCAGGGACAGGCGGAACACTGAAGCTTTCTTT.

V is TRBV14 and J is TRBJ2-2; tentatively, D is TRBD1 (6 bases). Germline V lookup: CDR1 SGHDN, CDR2 FVKESK. The V end lost 4 bases, the J end lost 4 bases, and 10 bases lay between the germline ends. This CDR3 spans 14 amino acids. CDR3 region: CASSPTRGTGELFF. CDR3 bases: TGTGCCAGCAGCCCGACCAGGGGCACCGGGGAGCTGTTTTTT.

This chain links TRBV20-1 with TRBJ1-5, with a weak D call TRBD1 (5 bases). This CDR3 has 15 amino acids. Trimming removed 6 bases at V and 5 bases at J, with 20 bases between. Germline-derived CDR1 and CDR2 are DFQATT and SNEGSKA (reference sequence). For the CDR3, the DNA is TGCAGTGCCTCTATAGATTCTGGGGCGGATCAGCCCCAGCATTTT. Amino acid sequence: CSASIDSGADQPQHF.

The chain recombines TRBV18 with TRBJ1-1; D is unclear. This CDR3 has 13 residues. CDR1 is KGHSH, CDR2 LQKENI, per germline. The V end was cut by 5 bases, the J end by 2 bases, with 9 bases between. The CDR3 region is CASSNDKNTEAFF. CDR3 in DNA: TGTGCCAGCTCAAACGACAAAAACACTGAAGCTTTCTTT.

The chain recombines TRBV30 with TRBJ2-5; D is unresolved. Germline CDR1 and CDR2: GTSNPN and SVGIG (reference sequence). The CDR3 contains 11 residues. V lost 2 bases to trimming and J lost 5 bases, with 6 bases between them. The CDR3 DNA reads TGTGCCTGGAGTATCGCCGAGACCCAGTACTTC. Translation: CAWSIAETQYF.

This clonotype was seen just once. The CDR3 DNA sequence: TGTGCCAGCAGTGAAAATGGGCAGGGGGGAAACACTGAAGCTTTCTTT. It specifies CASSENGQGGNTEAFF. The chain recombines TRBV2 with TRBJ1-1; 7 bases line up with TRBD1. The V segment lost 2 bases and the J segment 2 bases; nucleotides outside the gene matches: 8. The CDR3 totals 16 residues. Per germline, CDR1 SNHLY and CDR2 FYNNEI.

The J gene is TRBJ1-1, the V gene TRBV12-5; unclear D gene. Trimming took off 8 bases at V and 1 base at J, with 14 bases between the two ends. The CDR3 is 14 amino acids. CDR1 and CDR2 from the germline V gene are LGHNT and FRNRAP. The chain's CDR3 is CASSMYLGNTEAFF. CDR3 bases: TGTGCTAGTTCCATGTATCTGGGGAACACTGAAGCTTTCTTT.

This chain uses TRBV20-1 with TRBJ2-5; a possible D gene is TRBD2 (5 bases). Germline V gives CDR1 DFQATT, CDR2 SNEGSKA (reference sequence). Trimming cost V 3 bases and J 4 bases, with 12 bases left between them. This CDR3 has 13 amino acids. Written as DNA, the CDR3 is TGCAGTGCTAGTCGGGGTATGGGAGAGACCCAGTACTTC. It specifies CSASRGMGETQYF.

This chain connects TRBV4-2 to TRBJ1-2; D is unclear. Between the trimmed V and J ends, which lost 1 base and 2 bases, there was a span of 8 bases. The CDR3 is 14 residues long. Germline V gene sequence: CDR1 LGHNA, CDR2 YNFKEQ. The CDR3 here is CASSQATTNYGYTF. For the CDR3, the DNA is TGTGCCAGCAGCCAAGCGACTACAAACTATGGCTACACCTTC.

V is TRBV5-1 and J is TRBJ2-2, with 9 bases fitting TRBD1. The CDR3 has 16 residues. Unmatched junction bases numbered 8, after V lost 4 bases and J lost 4 bases. Germline V lookup: CDR1 SGHRS, CDR2 YFSETQ. The CDR3 here is CASSISGTGSTGELFF. CDR3 DNA: TGCGCCAGCAGCATCTCCGGGACAGGGTCCACCGGGGAGCTGTTTTTT.

The rearrangement joins TRBV21-1 to TRBJ2-1; the tabulated D call, TRBD1, remains unverified against the DNA. TRBV21-1 is described as a pseudogene. CDR3 length: 15 amino acids. CDR3 coding DNA: TGTGCCAGCAGCAATAGGACAGGCGAATTGGATGAGCAGTTCTTC. Encoded protein: CASSNRTGELDEQFF.